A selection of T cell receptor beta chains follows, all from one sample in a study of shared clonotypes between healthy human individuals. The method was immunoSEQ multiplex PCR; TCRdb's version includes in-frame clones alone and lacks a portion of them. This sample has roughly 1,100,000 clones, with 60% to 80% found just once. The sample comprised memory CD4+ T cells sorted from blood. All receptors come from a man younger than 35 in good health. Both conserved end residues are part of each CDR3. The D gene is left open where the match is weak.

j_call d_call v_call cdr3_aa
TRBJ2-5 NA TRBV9 CAPSPHRRSPYQETQYF
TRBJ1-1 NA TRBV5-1 CASSLQGMAFF
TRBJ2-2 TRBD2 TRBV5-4 CASSLDLAGNTGELFF
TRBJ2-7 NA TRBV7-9 CASSYNDEQYF
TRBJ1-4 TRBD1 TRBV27 CASRRDRGSRANEKLFF
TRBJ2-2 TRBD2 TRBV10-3 CAISKRSGGNSNTGELFF
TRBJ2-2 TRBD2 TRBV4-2 CASSLDPPGLAGARELFF
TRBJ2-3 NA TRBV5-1 CASSSSQGSTDTQYF
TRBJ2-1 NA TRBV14 CASSPQPAPGYWYNEQFF
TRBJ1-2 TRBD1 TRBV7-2 CASSPGQGADYGYTF
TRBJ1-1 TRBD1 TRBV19 CASSRQGEAEAFF
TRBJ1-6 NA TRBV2 CASTDRRDSPLHF
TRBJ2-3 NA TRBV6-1 CASSEGGMPASTDTQYF
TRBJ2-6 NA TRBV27 CASRTNSAGANVLTF
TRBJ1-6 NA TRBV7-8 CASSLLERGSPLHF
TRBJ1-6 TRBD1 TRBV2 CASKDRAVSNSPLHF
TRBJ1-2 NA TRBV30 CAGGGYTF
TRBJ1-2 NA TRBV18 CASSSSGTNGYTF
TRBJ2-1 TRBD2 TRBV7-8 CASSLLGGGAHEQFF
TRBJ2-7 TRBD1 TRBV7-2 CASSLAPSARGPYEQYF
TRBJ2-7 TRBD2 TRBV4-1 CASSQDKGTSVAYEQYF
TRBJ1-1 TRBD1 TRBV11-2 CASRDGQGNTEAFF
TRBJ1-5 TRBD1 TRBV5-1 CASSLDGTGINGNQPQHF
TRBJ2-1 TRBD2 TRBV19 CASTPLAGVSNEQFF
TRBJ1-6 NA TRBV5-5 CASSRAGSYNSPLHF
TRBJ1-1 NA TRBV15 CATSRDLAGVSTYTEAFF
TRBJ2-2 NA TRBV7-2 CASSTDTGELFF
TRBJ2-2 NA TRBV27 CASRDTNTGELFF
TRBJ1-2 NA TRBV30 CAWNGLWTNYGYTF
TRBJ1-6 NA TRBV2 CASKVSESSPLHF
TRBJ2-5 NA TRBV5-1 CASSFTGTGKETQYF
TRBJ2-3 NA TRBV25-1 CASSDQLRGASTDTQYF
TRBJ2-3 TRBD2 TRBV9 CASSAYPSGGRQDTQYF
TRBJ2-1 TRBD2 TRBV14 CASSQDHLSGRARNEQFF
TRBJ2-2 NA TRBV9 CASSGTGGELFF
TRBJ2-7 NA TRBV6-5 CASSSGPRYEQYF
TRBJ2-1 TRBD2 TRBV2 CASSASGSTYNEQFF
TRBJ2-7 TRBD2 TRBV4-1 CASSQDWGGGPYEQYF
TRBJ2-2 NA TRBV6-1 CASGLGVWTGELFF
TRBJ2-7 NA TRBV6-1 CASSEQSLEQYF
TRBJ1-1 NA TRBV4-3 CASSQQDSSTEAFF
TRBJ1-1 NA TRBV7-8 CASRTDNPGTEAFF
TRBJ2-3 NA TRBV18 CASSPLTPDTQYF
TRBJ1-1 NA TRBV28 CACLRVNTEAFF
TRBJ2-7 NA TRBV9 CASSVGQGTYEQYF
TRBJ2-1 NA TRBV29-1 CSVVSGYNEQFF
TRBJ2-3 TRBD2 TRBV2 CASSARSSGGTDTQYF
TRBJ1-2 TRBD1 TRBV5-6 CASSLARDRGYTF
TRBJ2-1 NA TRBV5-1 CASQGDPGYNEQFF